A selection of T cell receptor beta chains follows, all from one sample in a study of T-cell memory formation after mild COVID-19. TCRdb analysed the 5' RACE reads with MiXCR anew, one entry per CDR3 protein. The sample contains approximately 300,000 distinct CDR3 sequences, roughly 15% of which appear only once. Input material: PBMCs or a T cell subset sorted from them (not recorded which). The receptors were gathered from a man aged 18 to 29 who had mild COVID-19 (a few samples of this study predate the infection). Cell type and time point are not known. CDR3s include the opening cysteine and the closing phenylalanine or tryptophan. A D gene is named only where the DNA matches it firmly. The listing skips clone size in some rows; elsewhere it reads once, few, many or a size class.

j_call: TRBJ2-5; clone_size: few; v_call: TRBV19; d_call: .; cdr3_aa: CASKSAAYQETQYF; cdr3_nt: TGTGCCAGTAAATCTGCCGCGTACCAAGAGACCCAGTACTTC
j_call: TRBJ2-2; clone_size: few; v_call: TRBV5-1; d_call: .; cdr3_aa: CASSFLALNTGELFF; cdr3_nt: TGCGCCAGCAGCTTCCTAGCCCTGAACACCGGGGAGCTGTTTTTT
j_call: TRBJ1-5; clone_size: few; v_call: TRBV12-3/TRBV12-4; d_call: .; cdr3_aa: CASSPTTEPQHF; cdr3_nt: TGTGCCAGCAGTCCGACAACAGAGCCCCAGCATTTT
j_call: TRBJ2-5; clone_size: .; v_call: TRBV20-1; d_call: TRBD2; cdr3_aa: CSGSGEQETQYF; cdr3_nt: TGCAGTGGGAGCGGGGAACAAGAGACCCAGTACTTC
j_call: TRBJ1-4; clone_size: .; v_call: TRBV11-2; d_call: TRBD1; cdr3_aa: CASSSGQGTATNEKLFF; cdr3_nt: TGTGCCAGCAGCTCCGGACAGGGGACTGCAACTAATGAAAAACTGTTTTTT
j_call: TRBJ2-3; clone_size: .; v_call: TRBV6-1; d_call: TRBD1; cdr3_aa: CASRPDRGLSTDTQYF; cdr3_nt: TGTGCCAGCAGACCGGACAGGGGTCTTAGCACAGATACGCAGTATTTT
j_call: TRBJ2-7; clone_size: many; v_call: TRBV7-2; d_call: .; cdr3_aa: CASSLYGGEQYF; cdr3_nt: TGTGCCAGCAGCTTATACGGGGGAGAGCAGTACTTC
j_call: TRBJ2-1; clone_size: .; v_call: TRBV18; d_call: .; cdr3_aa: CASSPPWDGYNEQFF; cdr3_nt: TGTGCCAGCTCACCACCGTGGGACGGTTACAATGAGCAGTTCTTC
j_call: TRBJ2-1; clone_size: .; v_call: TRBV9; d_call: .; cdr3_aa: CASSVGPRGDNEQFF; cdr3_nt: TGTGCCAGCAGCGTAGGGCCGCGCGGGGACAATGAGCAGTTCTTC
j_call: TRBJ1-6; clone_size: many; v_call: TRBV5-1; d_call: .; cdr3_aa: CASTPYGTGNSPLHF; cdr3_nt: TGCGCCAGCACCCCGTACGGGACCGGTAATTCACCCCTCCACTTT